The entry below gives a single T cell receptor beta chain sequence along with its context. These data come from a study of T cells after somatic rescue of genetic block. The CDR3 has 15 amino acids. Germline loops: CDR1 SGHKS, CDR2 YYEKEE (reference sequence). Trimming removed 4 bases from V and 0 bases from J, with 12 bases in between. Repertoires were generated with immunoSEQ multiplex PCR, while TCRdb's copy carries only in-frame clones and drops some. The sample carries 110,000 or so clones, about 90% recorded once. The chain is built from TRBV5-5 and TRBJ2-3; D is unresolved. This sequence was found in a woman aged 18-35 years. The sequenced material came from peripheral blood mononuclear cells (PBMCs). CDR3 region: CASSPQPASTDTQYF. CDR3 bases: TGTGCCAGCAGCCCACAGCCAGCTAGCACAGATACGCAGTATTTT.